This is a list of T cell receptor beta chains from one sample in a study of response to subunit inactivated influenza vaccine. Using its own MiXCR run on the RT-PCR reads, TCRdb lists one record per CDR3 protein. There are some 640,000 distinct CDR3 sequences in the sample; approximately 15% occur only once, and 5.5% to 7% lies in the top ten. The specimen comprised PBMCs from blood, sampled less than 15 days before vaccination. These receptors were collected from a man in his forties or fifties who received an inactivated influenza vaccine. Both conserved end residues are part of each CDR3. D genes are given only for firm matches. Clone size is given for some rows only: seen once, a few or many times, or a class if the clone is expanded.

V gene	CDR3 length	J gene	clone size	D gene	CDR3 protein	CDR3 DNA
TRBV20-1	17	TRBJ2-3	few	NA	CSAPAGRPGPGLFTQYF	TGCAGTGCCCCAGCCGGCCGACCGGGACCGGGATTATTTACGCAGTATTTT
TRBV3-1	14	TRBJ1-2	many	NA	CASSQEGTGYGYTF	TGTGCCAGCAGCCAAGAGGGGACTGGCTATGGCTACACCTTC
TRBV20-1	13	TRBJ2-7	few	TRBD1	CSATRDRVDEQYF	TGCAGTGCGACCCGGGACAGGGTGGACGAGCAGTACTTC
TRBV27	13	TRBJ1-4	NA	NA	CASSPTSREKLFF	TGTGCCAGCAGTCCAACCTCCCGGGAAAAACTGTTTTTT
TRBV18	17	TRBJ2-3	NA	TRBD2	CASSPTGLAGGTDTQYF	TGTGCCAGCTCCCCAACTGGACTAGCTGGAGGCACAGATACGCAGTATTTT
TRBV20-1	14	TRBJ1-6	NA	TRBD1	CSARPGTGHSPLHF	TGCAGTGCTCGCCCCGGGACAGGACATTCACCCCTCCACTTT
TRBV20-1	14	TRBJ2-3	many	NA	CSARVPGLSDTQYF	TGCAGTGCTAGAGTTCCTGGATTATCAGATACGCAGTATTTT
TRBV12-3/TRBV12-4	13	TRBJ1-5	NA	NA	CASRRKRGQPQHF	TGTGCCAGCAGGCGAAAGAGGGGGCAGCCCCAGCATTTT
TRBV29-1	14	TRBJ2-2	few	NA	CSVGRQGRVGELFF	TGCAGCGTTGGCAGGCAGGGACGGGTCGGGGAGCTGTTTTTT
TRBV5-1	14	TRBJ2-5	once	NA	CASSDGQIQETQYF	TGCGCCAGCAGCGACGGACAGATTCAAGAGACCCAGTACTTC
TRBV20-1	12	TRBJ1-1	NA	NA	CSARARATEAFF	TGCAGTGCTAGAGCGAGGGCCACTGAAGCTTTCTTT
TRBV6-1	16	TRBJ2-1	few	NA	CASSEEASSSYNEQFF	TGTGCCAGCAGTGAAGAGGCTAGCAGCTCTTACAATGAGCAGTTCTTC
TRBV5-1	14	TRBJ2-5	few	NA	CASGRTTPEETQYF	TGCGCCAGCGGACGAACGACACCGGAGGAGACCCAGTACTTC
TRBV4-3	16	TRBJ1-1	few	NA	CASSYGGSGLNTEAFF	TGCGCCAGCAGCTATGGGGGCAGTGGGTTAAACACTGAAGCTTTCTTT
TRBV18	14	TRBJ2-7	NA	NA	CASSPGPGAYEQYF	TGTGCCAGCTCTCCGGGACCGGGAGCCTACGAGCAGTACTTC
TRBV6-2/TRBV6-3	14	TRBJ2-1	few	NA	CASSRIEGYNEQFF	TGTGCCAGCAGTCGGATTGAAGGGTACAATGAGCAGTTCTTC
TRBV5-1	17	TRBJ2-1	NA	TRBD1	CASSLLSGTGGYNEQFF	TGCGCCAGCAGCTTACTCTCCGGGACAGGGGGCTACAATGAGCAGTTCTTC
TRBV27	16	TRBJ2-4	few	NA	CASSLTDLLAKNIQYF	TGTGCCAGCAGTTTGACGGATTTACTAGCCAAAAACATTCAGTACTTC
TRBV12-5	17	TRBJ2-2	few	NA	CASGLTLTEGGTGELFF	TGTGCTAGTGGTTTGACTCTTACGGAGGGAGGCACCGGGGAGCTGTTTTTT
TRBV15	16	TRBJ2-3	NA	NA	CATSRRAAASTDTQYF	TGTGCCACCAGCCGGCGGGCAGCGGCTAGCACAGATACGCAGTATTTT
TRBV18	18	TRBJ2-4	few	NA	CASSPVALISVAKNIQYF	TGTGCCAGCTCACCAGTGGCCCTCATTAGCGTAGCCAAAAACATTCAGTACTTC
TRBV7-2	16	TRBJ2-3	few	TRBD1	CASSYRQGLGTDTQYF	TGTGCCAGCAGCTATAGACAGGGGCTAGGCACAGATACGCAGTATTTT
TRBV7-8	17	TRBJ2-2	many	NA	CASSLGLEVWVTGELFF	TGTGCCAGCAGCTTAGGGCTAGAGGTGTGGGTCACCGGGGAGCTGTTTTTT
TRBV19	13	TRBJ1-5	NA	TRBD1	CATKDRVGQPQHF	TGTGCCACCAAGGACAGGGTAGGTCAGCCCCAGCATTTT
TRBV7-2	15	TRBJ2-3	NA	TRBD2	CASSRSGGRTDTQYF	TGTGCCAGCAGCCGTAGCGGGGGGCGCACAGATACGCAGTATTTT
TRBV20-1	15	TRBJ1-1	NA	TRBD1	CSAKGQGGLGTEAFF	TGCAGTGCTAAGGGACAGGGGGGCCTGGGGACTGAAGCTTTCTTT
TRBV4-2	16	TRBJ1-6	many	NA	CASSQAATAINSPLHF	TGTGCCAGCAGCCAAGCTGCTACAGCGATTAATTCACCCCTCCACTTT
TRBV6-2/TRBV6-3	15	TRBJ2-2	NA	TRBD2	CASDPRTSRPGELFF	TGTGCCAGCGACCCGCGGACTAGTCGGCCCGGGGAGCTGTTTTTT
TRBV10-3	17	TRBJ2-2	NA	TRBD2	CASHHWSSGSRTGELFF	TGTGCCTCCCATCATTGGTCTAGCGGGAGTCGTACCGGGGAGCTGTTTTTT
TRBV7-8	18	TRBJ2-5	NA	TRBD2	CASSLELLAGGRGETQYF	TGTGCCAGCAGCTTAGAGCTACTAGCGGGAGGGAGAGGAGAGACCCAGTACTTC
TRBV12-3/TRBV12-4	17	TRBJ2-6	few	NA	CASSPRDGGSGANVLTF	TGTGCCAGCAGTCCTCGGGACGGCGGCTCTGGGGCCAACGTCCTGACTTTC
TRBV28	15	TRBJ2-3	many	TRBD1	CASSSPGQGTDTQYF	TGTGCCAGCAGTTCCCCGGGACAGGGCACAGATACGCAGTATTTT
TRBV20-1	13	TRBJ1-5	few	NA	CSANKDSNQPQHF	TGCAGTGCTAACAAGGACAGCAATCAGCCCCAGCATTTT
TRBV3-1	13	TRBJ1-5	many	NA	CASSQVPGQPQHF	TGTGCCAGCAGCCAAGTGCCAGGGCAGCCCCAGCATTTT
TRBV5-1	16	TRBJ2-3	NA	NA	CASSLGQASGVDTQYF	TGCGCCAGCAGCTTGGGGCAGGCCTCGGGGGTGGATACGCAGTATTTT
TRBV7-9	16	TRBJ2-7	many	NA	CASSLNPNPSSYEQYF	TGTGCCAGCAGCTTAAACCCTAATCCCAGCTCCTACGAGCAGTACTTC
TRBV4-3	16	TRBJ2-7	many	TRBD1	CASSQNYGDRSYEQYF	TGCGCCAGCAGCCAAAACTACGGGGACAGAAGCTACGAGCAGTACTTC
TRBV4-2	19	TRBJ2-7	NA	NA	CASSQVLGGDQDRNYEEYF	TGTGCCAGCAGCCAAGTTTTGGGGGGGGATCAGGACAGAAACTACGAGGAGTACTTC
TRBV27	14	TRBJ2-1	NA	TRBD2	CASSFLAGDGEQFF	TGTGCCAGCAGTTTTTTAGCGGGGGATGGTGAGCAGTTCTTC
TRBV7-7	13	TRBJ2-5	NA	NA	CASSPQRQETQYF	TGTGCTAGCAGCCCACAACGACAAGAGACCCAGTACTTC
TRBV24-1	14	TRBJ2-7	NA	TRBD1	CATSEGTASYEQYF	TGTGCCACCAGTGAAGGGACAGCATCCTACGAGCAGTACTTC
TRBV5-6	15	TRBJ2-7	NA	NA	CASSPGETSSYEQYF	TGTGCCAGCAGCCCGGGCGAGACTAGCTCCTACGAGCAGTACTTC
TRBV20-1	18	TRBJ1-5	few	NA	CSARFRGTHFNSNQPQHF	TGCAGTGCTAGATTCCGGGGGACGCATTTTAATAGCAATCAGCCCCAGCATTTT
TRBV11-2	19	TRBJ2-3	NA	NA	CASSSDPEWGWRETDTQYF	TGTGCCAGCAGCTCCGATCCGGAATGGGGTTGGAGGGAAACAGATACGCAGTATTTT
TRBV12-3/TRBV12-4	11	TRBJ2-4	many	NA	CASSSLAAGNF	TGTGCCAGCAGTTCGCTAGCTGCGGGGAACTTC
TRBV6-2/TRBV6-3	17	TRBJ2-2	NA	TRBD1	CASTPGQGVSGAGELFF	TGTGCCAGCACCCCGGGACAGGGGGTGAGCGGCGCCGGGGAGCTGTTTTTT
TRBV3-1	15	TRBJ2-7	many	TRBD1	CASTQRTGDSYEQYF	TGTGCCAGCACCCAACGAACAGGGGACTCCTACGAGCAGTACTTC
TRBV7-2	13	TRBJ2-3	many	NA	CASSAGPPDTQYF	TGTGCCAGCAGCGCTGGGCCCCCAGATACGCAGTATTTT
TRBV20-1	13	TRBJ2-7	NA	NA	CSAMTMRSYEQYF	TGCAGTGCTATGACTATGAGGTCCTACGAGCAGTACTTC
TRBV12-3/TRBV12-4	13	TRBJ2-3	many	TRBD1	CASNPGQTDTQYF	TGTGCCAGCAACCCGGGACAGACAGATACGCAGTATTTT
TRBV7-2	14	TRBJ1-2	few	TRBD1	CASSLGGGGGGYTF	TGTGCCAGCAGCTTAGGAGGAGGGGGCGGGGGCTACACCTTC
TRBV20-1	16	TRBJ2-1	NA	NA	CSARKEGARLGGGQFF	TGCAGTGCTAGAAAAGAAGGAGCCCGGTTAGGTGGAGGGCAGTTCTTC
TRBV2	14	TRBJ2-1	few	TRBD2	CASRGLGGYNEQFF	TGTGCCAGCAGAGGACTAGGTGGTTACAATGAGCAGTTCTTC
TRBV5-1	14	TRBJ1-2	few	NA	CASSLAIGSYGYTF	TGCGCCAGCAGCTTGGCGATAGGTTCCTATGGCTACACCTTC
TRBV7-9	15	TRBJ2-5	few	NA	CASSTTPDIQETQYF	TGTGCCAGCAGCACAACGCCGGACATCCAAGAGACCCAGTACTTC
TRBV2	14	TRBJ2-5	NA	TRBD1	CASWRRDRGETQYF	TGTGCCAGCTGGAGAAGGGACAGGGGGGAGACCCAGTACTTC
TRBV27	17	TRBJ2-1	few	NA	CASSLPPAGRTYNEQFF	TGTGCCAGCAGTTTACCTCCGGCAGGGCGCACCTACAATGAGCAGTTCTTC
TRBV11-2	14	TRBJ2-3	NA	NA	CASSSNRGGDTQYF	TGTGCCAGCAGCTCCAATAGGGGGGGGGATACGCAGTATTTT
TRBV6-1	14	TRBJ2-7	few	TRBD1	CASSTGQVSYEQYF	TGTGCCAGCAGTACCGGACAGGTCTCCTACGAGCAGTACTTC